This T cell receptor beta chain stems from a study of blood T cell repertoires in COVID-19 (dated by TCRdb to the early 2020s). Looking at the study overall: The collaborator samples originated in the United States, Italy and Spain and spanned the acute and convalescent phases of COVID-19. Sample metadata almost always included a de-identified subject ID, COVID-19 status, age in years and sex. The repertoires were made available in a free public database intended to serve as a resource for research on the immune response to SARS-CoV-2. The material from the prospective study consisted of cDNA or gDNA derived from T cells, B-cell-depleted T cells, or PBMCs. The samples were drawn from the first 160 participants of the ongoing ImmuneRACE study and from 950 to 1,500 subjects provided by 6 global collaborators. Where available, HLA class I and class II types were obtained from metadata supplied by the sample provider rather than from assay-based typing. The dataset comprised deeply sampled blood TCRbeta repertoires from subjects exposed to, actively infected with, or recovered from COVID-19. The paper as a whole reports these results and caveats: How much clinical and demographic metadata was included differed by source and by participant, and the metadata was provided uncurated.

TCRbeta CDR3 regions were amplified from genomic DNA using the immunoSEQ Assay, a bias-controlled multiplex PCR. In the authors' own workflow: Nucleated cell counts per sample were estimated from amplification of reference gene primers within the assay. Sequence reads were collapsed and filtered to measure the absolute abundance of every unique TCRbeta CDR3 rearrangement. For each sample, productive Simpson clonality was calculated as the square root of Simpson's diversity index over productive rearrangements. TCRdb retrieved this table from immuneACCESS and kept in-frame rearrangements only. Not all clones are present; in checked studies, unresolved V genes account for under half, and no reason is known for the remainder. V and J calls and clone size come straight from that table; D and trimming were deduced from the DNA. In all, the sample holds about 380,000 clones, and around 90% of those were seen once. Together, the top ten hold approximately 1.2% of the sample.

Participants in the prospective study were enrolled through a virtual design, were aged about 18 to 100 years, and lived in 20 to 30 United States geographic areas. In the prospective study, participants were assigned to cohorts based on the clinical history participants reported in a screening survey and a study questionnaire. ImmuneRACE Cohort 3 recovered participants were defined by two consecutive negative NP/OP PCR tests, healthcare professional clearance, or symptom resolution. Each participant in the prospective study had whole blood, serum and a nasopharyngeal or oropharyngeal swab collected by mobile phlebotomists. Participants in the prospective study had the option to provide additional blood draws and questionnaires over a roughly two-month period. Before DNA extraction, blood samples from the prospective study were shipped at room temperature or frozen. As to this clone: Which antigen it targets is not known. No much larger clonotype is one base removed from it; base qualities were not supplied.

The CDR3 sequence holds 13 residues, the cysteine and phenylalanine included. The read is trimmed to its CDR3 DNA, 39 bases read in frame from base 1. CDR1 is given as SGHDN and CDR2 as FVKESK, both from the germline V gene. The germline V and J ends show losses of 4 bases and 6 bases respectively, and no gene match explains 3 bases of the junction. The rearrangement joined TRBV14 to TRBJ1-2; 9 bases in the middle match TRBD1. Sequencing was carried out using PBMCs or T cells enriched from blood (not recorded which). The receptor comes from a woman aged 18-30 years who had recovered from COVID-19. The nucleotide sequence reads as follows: TGTGCCAGCAGCCCACAGGGGGCACATGGCTACACCTTC. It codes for CASSPQGAHGYTF.